This passage covers 11 T cell receptor beta chains from one sample sequenced in a study of CD8 T cells in Susac syndrome. A quantity of about 0.5 to 1 ug RNA underwent reverse transcription using random hexamers. TCRdb called the immunoSEQ multiplex PCR reads again in MiXCR, with one record for every CDR3 protein. The table shows approximately 79,000 distinct CDR3 sequences, with 90% to 95% occurring only once. Sequenced sample: CD8+ T cells from PBMCs. These receptor sequences come from a human donor with Susac syndrome.

This chain uses TRBV6-6 with TRBJ1-6; 7 bases map to TRBD1. This CDR3 is built from 14 residues. CDR1 is MNHNY, CDR2 SVGAGI, per germline (reference sequence). J lost 7 bases, V lost 5 bases, and 5 bases had no gene match. CDR3 nucleotide sequence: TGTGCCAGCAGTCTAAACAGGGGCAATTCACCCCTCCACTTT. It specifies CASSLNRGNSPLHF.

Written as DNA, the CDR3 is TGCAGTGCTTGGACAGGAGATAACTATGGCTACACCTTC. This codes for CSAWTGDNYGYTF. V and J are TRBV20-1 and TRBJ1-2; TRBD1 matches at 7 bases. Germline V gene data show CDR1 as DFQATT and CDR2 as SNEGSKA (reference sequence). V shed 5 bases and J 1 base; nucleotides not matched to a gene: 4. The CDR3 totals 13 residues.

V gene TRBV6-6 combines with J gene TRBJ2-1; 7 nucleotides line up with TRBD2. The CDR3 has 16 amino acids. The V segment lost 5 bases and the J segment 4 bases; nucleotides outside the gene matches: 11. Germline V gene data show CDR1 as MNHNY and CDR2 as SVGAGI (reference sequence). CDR3: CASSMGWGGVYNEQFF. Written as DNA, the CDR3 is TGTGCCAGCAGTATGGGGTGGGGGGGTGTGTACAATGAGCAGTTCTTC.

V gene TRBV6-6 combines with J gene TRBJ2-7, with 7 bases identical to TRBD1. The CDR3 length is 15 residues. V lost 2 bases and J lost 0; bases outside the gene matches: 4. From germline, CDR1 is MNHNY and CDR2 SVGAGI (reference sequence). The chain's CDR3 is CASSYGTATSYEQYF. The CDR3 DNA sequence: TGTGCCAGCAGTTACGGGACAGCCACCTCCTACGAGCAGTACTTC.

V gene TRBV19 combines with J gene TRBJ1-1; possibly TRBD1 for D (5 bases). The CDR3 covers 15 residues. The germline gives CDR1 LNHDA, CDR2 SQIVND (reference sequence). The ends were cut back, 3 bases at V and 7 bases at J, with 18 bases in the middle. The CDR3 loop reads CASSMGRAYAHEAFF. For the CDR3, the DNA is TGTGCCAGTAGTATGGGCAGGGCCTACGCTCATGAAGCTTTCTTT.

This clonotype was seen just once. The V call is TRBV20-1, the J call TRBJ2-1; TRBD2 aligns across 10 bases. The V gene end was trimmed by 3 bases and the J gene end by 0 bases; junction bases not matched to a gene: 8. This CDR3 is built from 17 residues. Germline V CDR1 and CDR2: DFQATT, SNEGSKA (reference sequence). The CDR3 DNA is TGCAGTGCTAGCCAAATATCTAGCGGGGGCTCCTACAATGAGCAGTTCTTC. The encoded protein is CSASQISSGGSYNEQFF.

This clonotype was counted a single time. This chain connects TRBV4-3 to TRBJ2-1; 10 bases are shared with TRBD2. The V gene end was trimmed by 4 bases and the J gene end by 5 bases; junction bases not matched to a gene: 8. There are 16 residues in the CDR3. Germline CDR1 and CDR2: LGHNA and YSLEER. The CDR3 sequence: CASSLDLAGDNNEQFF. The CDR3 DNA reads as TGCGCCAGCAGCCTGGATCTAGCGGGGGATAACAATGAGCAGTTCTTC.

V is TRBV5-1 and J is TRBJ2-7; D is ambiguous. The germline V and J ends were trimmed by 3 bases and 4 bases, with 8 bases remaining between them. The CDR3 contains 12 residues. Per germline, CDR1 SGHRS and CDR2 YFSETQ. The CDR3, as DNA: TGCGCCAGCAGCTCTACGACTTACGAGCAGTACTTC. The encoded protein is CASSSTTYEQYF.

This clonotype was seen only once. The chain carries TRBV6-5 and TRBJ1-2; 8 nucleotides match TRBD1. There are 16 residues in the CDR3. The germline V gene encodes CDR1 MNHEY and CDR2 SVGAGI. The V and J ends lost 2 bases and 2 bases, in that order; junction bases with no gene match: 7. This chain's CDR3 is CASSYDLTGGNYGYTF. The CDR3 nucleotides read TGTGCCAGCAGTTACGATCTAACAGGGGGAAACTATGGCTACACCTTC.

The count of this clonotype is one. The CDR3 here is CASSIAGGPYNEQFF. CDR3 sequence (DNA): TGTGCCAGTAGTATAGCGGGAGGGCCCTACAATGAGCAGTTCTTC. The V gene is TRBV19, the J gene TRBJ2-1, with TRBD2 identical over 8 bases. Germline CDR1 reads LNHDA; CDR2 reads SQIVND (reference sequence). The CDR3 is 15 amino acids. The junction had 1 base not matched to a gene; V was cut back by 1 base and J by 2 bases.

V and J are TRBV20-1 and TRBJ1-1; D call uncertain. The CDR3 is 14 residues long. CDR1 DFQATT and CDR2 SNEGSKA come from the germline V gene (reference sequence). V was clipped by 2 bases and J by 4 bases, with 14 bases between them. CDR3 sequence: CSARSVTGGTEAFF. The CDR3 DNA reads as TGCAGTGCTAGATCTGTCACCGGCGGCACTGAAGCTTTCTTT.